The rows below give T cell receptor beta chains drawn from one sample of a study of cytomegalovirus exposure and HLA in healthy donors. Assay used: immunoSEQ multiplex PCR; TCRdb lists only in-frame clones, some missing. Counted here are some 170,000 clones, 60% to 80% occurring once; the ten biggest clones make up 5% to 7%. Sample: PBMCs. The receptors shown here come from a man aged 40-55 years in good health and CMV-seropositive. Each CDR3 is given with its conserved first and last residue. A D gene is named only where the DNA matches it firmly. For some rows the clone size is stated as once, few or many, or as a class when expanded; others skip it.

V gene	clone size	D gene	J gene	CDR3 DNA	CDR3 protein
TRBV7-2	few	-	TRBJ2-2	TGTGCCAGCAGCTTAAACTCCGGGTCGGTCGGGGAGCTGTTTTTT	CASSLNSGSVGELFF
TRBV6-5	-	-	TRBJ1-2	TGTGCCAGCACCCCGGGTCACTATGGCTACACCTTC	CASTPGHYGYTF
TRBV7-2	-	-	TRBJ1-1	TGTGCCAGCAGCTTAGGGGGGGGGATTCGGACTGAAGCTTTCTTT	CASSLGGGIRTEAFF
TRBV4-1	-	TRBD2	TRBJ2-2	TGCGCCAGCAGCCACCTCGGACTAGCGGGAGAAGCGCGTCCCGGGGAGCTGTTTTTT	CASSHLGLAGEARPGELFF
TRBV28	-	TRBD1	TRBJ2-7	TGTGCCAGCAGCTACCGGGACAGTGCCGTCGAGCAGTACTTC	CASSYRDSAVEQYF
TRBV9	few	TRBD1	TRBJ1-1	TGTGCCAGCAGCTACTCAGGACAGGGGTACACTGAAGCTTTCTTT	CASSYSGQGYTEAFF
TRBV5-4	-	TRBD2	TRBJ2-3	TGTGCCAGCAGCTCCGGACTAGCGGATAGCACAGATACGCAGTATTTT	CASSSGLADSTDTQYF
TRBV7-2	few	-	TRBJ2-5	TGTGCCAGCAGCATTAATCACCAAGAGACCCAGTACTTC	CASSINHQETQYF
TRBV6-1	once	-	TRBJ2-7	TGTGCCACCATGATGAGAACCATATACCACGAGCAGTACTTC	CATMMRTIYHEQYF
TRBV6-1	few	TRBD1	TRBJ2-7	TGTGCCGGTCGACAGGGGGTCCACGAGCAGTACTTC	CAGRQGVHEQYF
TRBV27	-	TRBD1	TRBJ1-4	TGTGCCAGTCGGGACAGGGTGACATCAACTAATGAAAAACTGTTTTTT	CASRDRVTSTNEKLFF
TRBV28	-	-	TRBJ2-7	TGTGCCAGCAGTTTGGCAGTCTACGAGCAGTACTTC	CASSLAVYEQYF
TRBV28	-	-	TRBJ2-7	TGTGCCGGCAGTCTACTGGTTCCAGGGTCCTACGAGCAGTACTTC	CAGSLLVPGSYEQYF
TRBV18	-	TRBD1	TRBJ2-2	TGTGCCAGCTCACCGGGGACAGTGAACACCGGGGAGCTGTTTTTT	CASSPGTVNTGELFF
TRBV27	-	TRBD2	TRBJ2-3	TGTGCCAACTCGACAGGGTCGAGACTAGCGGGAGGCGCAGATACGCAGTATTTT	CANSTGSRLAGGADTQYF
TRBV28	-	-	TRBJ2-1	TGTGCCAGCACCTTGAGAAATGAGCAGTTCTTC	CASTLRNEQFF
TRBV7-9	-	TRBD2	TRBJ2-1	TGTGCCAGCAGCTCGGGACTAGCGGGAGGGAAGGATGAGCAGTTCTTC	CASSSGLAGGKDEQFF
TRBV19	-	-	TRBJ2-1	TGTGCCAGTAGTATCAGCGGGCGCTCCTACAATGAGCAGTTCTTC	CASSISGRSYNEQFF
TRBV6-5	-	TRBD2	TRBJ2-7	TGTGCCAGCAGTTTAGAGGGACTAGCGGGAACCTACGAGCAGTACTTC	CASSLEGLAGTYEQYF
TRBV5-6	once	TRBD1	TRBJ2-3	TGTGCCAGCAGCTCCTCGGGGGGACAGGGTCGAGATACGCAGTATTTT	CASSSSGGQGRDTQYF
TRBV5-1	-	TRBD1	TRBJ1-1	TGCGCCAGCAGCATAGGGACAGGGCCTTGGACTGAAGCTTTCTTT	CASSIGTGPWTEAFF
TRBV29-1	-	TRBD1	TRBJ1-2	TGCAGCGTTGCTGGAACAGGGGGATCGTATGGCTACACCTTC	CSVAGTGGSYGYTF
TRBV29-1	-	-	TRBJ1-1	TGCAGCGTTGAAGATCGAGGGGGGGTTTTGGCTGAAGCTTTCTTT	CSVEDRGGVLAEAFF
TRBV9	-	TRBD1	TRBJ1-6	TGTGCCAGCAGCGGATTACAGGGGGCCTATTCACCCCTCCACTTT	CASSGLQGAYSPLHF
TRBV2	-	TRBD1	TRBJ2-1	TGTGCCAGCAGTGTGGGGGACAGGGGCGGTGCGGACAATGAGCAGTTCTTC	CASSVGDRGGADNEQFF
TRBV27	-	-	TRBJ1-4	TGTGCCAGCAGGAGATCAGGGCTTAATGAAAAACTGTTTTTT	CASRRSGLNEKLFF
TRBV11-2	-	TRBD1	TRBJ1-2	TGTGCCAGCAGCTTAGGACAGGGGGACTATGGCTACACCTTC	CASSLGQGDYGYTF
TRBV11-2	-	-	TRBJ2-3	TGTGCCAGCAGCCCTCAAGCGGGACACCACTTAGATACGCAGTATTTT	CASSPQAGHHLDTQYF
TRBV6-4	once	-	TRBJ1-1	TGTGCCAGCAGCCTCTGGGGGGGGCTTCAAAATGAAGCTTTCTTT	CASSLWGGLQNEAFF
TRBV7-9	-	-	TRBJ2-1	TGTGCCAGCAGCTTACAGAACAGAAACAATGAGCAGTTCTTC	CASSLQNRNNEQFF
TRBV27	-	-	TRBJ1-4	TGTGCCAGCAGTTTGACAGTTGCAACTAATGAAAAACTGTTTTTT	CASSLTVATNEKLFF
TRBV7-3	-	-	TRBJ2-3	TGTGCCAGCAGCTTCGGCCCCGGTGACTTTGGTACGCAGTATTTT	CASSFGPGDFGTQYF
TRBV4-1	-	TRBD2	TRBJ2-5	TGCGCCAGCAGCCAAGAAGGGGGACTAGCGGGAAGATTGATAGAGACCCAGTACTTC	CASSQEGGLAGRLIETQYF
TRBV7-2	-	TRBD2	TRBJ2-5	TGTGCCAGCAGCAGGACTAGCGGGGAGACCCAGTACTTC	CASSRTSGETQYF
TRBV10-3	-	-	TRBJ1-1	TGTGCCATCAGTGTGGGCAATTCGAAGAACACTGAAGCTTTCTTT	CAISVGNSKNTEAFF
TRBV28	-	-	TRBJ2-7	TGTGCCAGCAGTTCCCAAGGCAGGGTTACCTACGAGCAGTACTTC	CASSSQGRVTYEQYF
TRBV2	-	TRBD2	TRBJ2-5	TGTGCCAGCAGTGAGGGGACTAGCGGGGAGACCCAGTACTTC	CASSEGTSGETQYF
TRBV19	-	TRBD2	TRBJ2-7	TGTGCCAGTAGCCCCAGGGCTAGCGGGAGCTACGAGCAGTACTTC	CASSPRASGSYEQYF
TRBV28	once	-	TRBJ1-1	TGTGCCAGCAGTTTACAAAGAGCCGGGACATTTGAAGCTTTCTTT	CASSLQRAGTFEAFF
TRBV30	-	-	TRBJ2-1	TGTGCCTGGAGTGTAGGCAGGGTCGAGTTCTTC	CAWSVGRVEFF
TRBV5-1	-	TRBD2	TRBJ2-5	TGCGCCAGCAGCCCCCGACTAGCGGGAGGGCCGTCGGAGACCCAGTACTTC	CASSPRLAGGPSETQYF
TRBV1	once	-	TRBJ2-1	TGCACCAGCAGCCAAGAACGGGGACTAGCGGGAGGGTACAATGAGCAGTTCTTC	CTSSQERGLAGGYNEQFF